This T cell receptor beta chain is drawn from a study of blood T cell repertoires in COVID-19 (dated by TCRdb to the early 2020s). Some background on the complete study: Collaborator samples came from the United States, Italy and Spain and covered acute and convalescent phases of COVID-19. Samples came from the ongoing ImmuneRACE study (first 160 participants) plus 1,254 subjects from 6 global collaborators. A freely available public database, intended as a resource for researchers studying the immune response to SARS-CoV-2, is where the repertoires were released. The sample metadata nearly always contained a de-identified subject ID, COVID-19 status, age in years and sex. The dataset comprised deeply sampled blood TCRbeta repertoires from subjects exposed to, actively infected with, or recovered from COVID-19. The material from the prospective study consisted of cDNA or gDNA derived from T cells, B-cell-depleted T cells, or PBMCs. Where available, HLA class I and class II types were obtained from metadata supplied by the sample provider rather than from assay-based typing.

Collaborating institutions collected whole blood in K2EDTA tubes following their own protocols. For TCRbeta analysis, collaborators shipped samples as frozen whole blood, isolated PBMCs, or DNA extracted from either of those sample types. The immunoSEQ Assay, a bias-controlled multiplex PCR, was used to amplify TCRbeta CDR3 regions from genomic DNA. The authors' pipeline ran thus. Nucleated cell counts per sample were estimated from amplification of reference gene primers within the assay. To quantify the absolute abundance of each unique TCRbeta CDR3 rearrangement, sequence reads were collapsed and filtered. Productive Simpson clonality was computed per sample as the square root of Simpson's diversity index over productive rearrangements. TCRdb obtained this table from immuneACCESS and retained in-frame rearrangements with V and J assigned. These tables miss some clones; where compared with another copy, unresolved V genes account for less than half of the shortfall, and the remainder is unexplained. That table is the source of V, J and clone size, and D and trimming were worked out from the DNA. The sample table records around 100,000 clones; roughly 80% of these occur just once. The ten most abundant clones make up approximately 22% of the sample.

There are 13 amino acids in the CDR3, from cysteine to phenylalanine inclusive. The kept DNA is CDR3 alone, 39 bases in frame from the first base. From a lookup of the germline V gene (reference sequence), CDR1 and CDR2 are SSHAT and FNYEAQ. Concerning this clone: This receptor's antigen is unknown. A junction end diverges from the germline sequence, so it may reflect a read error.

Paper-wide results and their limitations: The amount of clinical and demographic metadata varied by source and participant and was provided uncurated.

The chain is assembled from TRBV7-7 and TRBJ2-5; D gene: possibly TRBD2, on 5 matching bases. The source is a man between 70 and 80 years old with active or convalescent COVID-19. The sequenced sample consisted of peripheral blood. The CDR3 is CASSPSTGETQYF. The bases read TGTGCTAGCAGCCCAAGTACGGGGGAGACCCAGTACTTC.